The 15 T cell receptor beta chains given below trace back to one sample, sequenced in a study of memory CD4+ T cells and cytomegalovirus serostatus. The sort gate was single viable CD3+CD4+CD8-CD45RO+ cells for memory CD4+ T cells. The assay was immunoSEQ multiplex PCR, and TCRdb's table has in-frame clones only and misses some. Here the sample spans nearly 50,000 clones, 78% being singletons. Sequencing used memory CD4+ T cells from blood. These receptors were obtained from an adult in good health and CMV-seronegative.

The V and J genes are TRBV7-9 and TRBJ1-1, with no clear D. Per the germline V gene, CDR1 is SEHNR and CDR2 is FQNEAQ (reference sequence). This CDR3 is 12 amino acids long. V lost 6 bases and J lost 4, with 9 bases in between. CDR3 nucleotides: TGTGCCAGCAGGCGCGGGGTCACTGAAGCTTTCTTT. Translating gives CASRRGVTEAFF.

This chain connects TRBV5-5 to TRBJ1-4, with D unclear. Germline CDR1 is SGHKS and CDR2 is YYEKEE (reference sequence). The CDR3 sequence is 15 residues long. V gave up 5 bases and J gave up 7 bases, with 18 bases separating them. The CDR3 DNA follows: TGTGCCAGCAGGTGGAGTGTTTTGGGGAGTGAAAAACTGTTTTTT. This translates into CASRWSVLGSEKLFF.

The CDR3 loop reads CAWSERSPRSRGYYEQYF. The CDR3 DNA reads as TGTGCCTGGAGTGAACGAAGCCCCAGGTCGAGGGGCTACTACGAGCAGTACTTC. The chain links TRBV30 to TRBJ2-5; TRBD1 or TRBD2 may be the D gene (5 bases each). The J call is doubtful: the DNA matches TRBJ2-7 better. There are 18 residues in the CDR3. Germline V gene lookup returns CDR1 GTSNPN and CDR2 SVGIG (reference sequence).

This clone was seen a handful of times. The chain uses TRBV15 and TRBJ1-2; 8 nucleotides align to TRBD1. The CDR3 totals 14 residues. The germline V gene encodes CDR1 LNHNV and CDR2 YYDKDF (reference sequence). Trimming cost V 1 base and J 7 bases; bases outside gene matches: 5. The CDR3 sequence is CATSRAGQGGGYTF. DNA for the CDR3: TGTGCCACCAGCAGAGCTGGACAGGGAGGTGGCTACACCTTC.

The chain uses TRBV4-1 and TRBJ2-7; D is uncertain. The CDR3 is 15 amino acids. V lost 0 bases and J 2 bases, leaving 11 bases between the germline ends. From germline, CDR1 is MGHRA and CDR2 YSYEKL. Written as DNA, the CDR3 is TGCGCCAGCAGCCAAGATTCGTCCAGAGCCTACGAGCAGTACTTC. Amino acid sequence: CASSQDSSRAYEQYF.

This clone was observed once. The chain employs TRBV30 and TRBJ1-6; no clear D gene. V was cut by 4 bases and J by 9 bases, with 10 bases left in between. Germline loops: CDR1 GTSNPN, CDR2 SVGIG (reference sequence). The CDR3 totals 12 residues. The CDR3 nucleotides read TGTGCCTGGACGTCCTTGAGTTCACCCCTCCACTTT. Amino acids: CAWTSLSSPLHF.

In nucleotides, the CDR3 is TGTGCCAGCAGCGTAGCGGACTCTGGGGCCAACGTCCTGACTTTC. This translates into CASSVADSGANVLTF. The rearrangement joins TRBV9 to TRBJ2-6; D is undetermined. The germline V and J ends were trimmed by 0 bases and 0 bases, with 4 bases remaining between them. The V gene's germline CDR1 is SGDLS and CDR2 YYNGEE. The CDR3 spans 15 residues.

The chain uses TRBV7-2 and TRBJ2-1; D unclear. V dropped 1 base and J dropped 4 bases, with 8 bases sitting between them. The germline CDR1 and CDR2 sequences are SGHTA and FQGNSA. The CDR3 loop spans 14 amino acids. Written as DNA, the CDR3 is TGTGCCAGCAGCTTAGTTTCCGGGTACAATGAGCAGTTCTTC. Protein: CASSLVSGYNEQFF.

This chain uses TRBV6-5 with TRBJ1-6; TRBD1 might be the D (5 bases). The germline V gene encodes CDR1 MNHEY and CDR2 SVGAGI. The V gene lost 0 bases and the J gene lost 5 bases, with 11 bases spanning the gap. The length of the CDR3 is 16 residues. CDR3 protein: CASSYSKGQHNSPLHF. The CDR3 nucleotides read TGTGCCAGCAGTTACTCGAAGGGGCAGCATAATTCACCCCTCCACTTT.

V usage is TRBV5-4 and J usage is TRBJ2-7, with 9 nucleotides matching TRBD1. Germline V gene sequence: CDR1 SGHNT, CDR2 YYREEE (reference sequence). This CDR3 has 15 amino acids. V was clipped by 2 bases and J by 5 bases; unmatched bases: 8. The DNA of the CDR3 is TGTGCCAGCAGCTTTCTGGGACAGGGTAGCAACGAGCAGTACTTC. Protein: CASSFLGQGSNEQYF.

The chain employs TRBV6-5 and TRBJ2-7, with 7 positions matching TRBD2. This CDR3 comprises 14 residues. The germline V gene encodes CDR1 MNHEY and CDR2 SVGAGI. J lost 2 bases, V lost 8 bases, and 9 bases had no gene match. The CDR3 reads CASRALGLPYEQYF. In DNA form, the CDR3 reads TGTGCCAGCCGCGCGTTGGGACTACCCTACGAGCAGTACTTC.

The chain links TRBV4-1 to TRBJ1-4; no firm D call. Germline CDR1 is MGHRA and CDR2 is YSYEKL. With 1 base removed from V and 4 bases from J, the gap between germline ends came to 7 bases. The CDR3 totals 14 residues. CDR3 sequence: CASSQVFNNEKLFF. CDR3 coding DNA: TGCGCCAGCAGCCAAGTCTTCAATAATGAAAAACTGTTTTTT.

The rearrangement links TRBV11-3 to TRBJ2-7; 7 bases map to TRBD1. The J segment lost 2 bases and the V segment lost 3 bases, leaving 4 bases of the junction unmatched. There are 14 residues in the CDR3. Germline CDR1 SGHNT, CDR2 YENEEA. CDR3: CASSFTTGTYEQYF. CDR3 in DNA: TGTGCCAGCAGCTTTACGACAGGGACCTACGAGCAGTACTTC.

The chain carries TRBV7-9 and TRBJ1-6; D possibly corresponds to TRBD1 (6 bases). Trimming removed 5 bases at V and 10 bases at J, with 9 bases between. The CDR3 is 12 residues long. Germline CDR1 and CDR2: SEHNR and FQNEAQ (reference sequence). This chain's CDR3 is CASSRQESPLHF. Here the CDR3 DNA reads TGTGCCAGCAGCCGACAGGAATCACCCCTCCACTTT. The whole variable domain, remainder taken from reference TRBV7-9 and TRBJ1-6, is DTGVSQNPRHKITKRGQNVTFRCDPISEHNRLYWYRQTLGQGPEFLTYFQNEAQLEKSRLLSDRFSAERPKGSFSTLEIQRTEQGDSAMYLCASSRQESPLHFGNGTRLTVT.

For the CDR3, the DNA is TGTGCCTGGATTTCCCACACAAGGCTAGCTGTAAATGAGCAGTTCTTC. This gives the protein CAWISHTRLAVNEQFF. V is TRBV30 and J is TRBJ2-1, with D possibly TRBD2 on 5 matching bases. The CDR3 totals 16 residues. Germline V lookup: CDR1 GTSNPN, CDR2 SVGIG (reference sequence). The V gene lost 4 bases and the J gene lost 7 bases, with 23 bases spanning the gap. The full variable domain, in which reference TRBV30 and TRBJ2-1 provide the parts outside the CDR3, is SQTIHQWPATLVQPVGSPLSLECTVEGTSNPNLYWYRQAAGRGLQLLFYSVGIGQISSEVPQNLSASRPQDRQFILSSKKLLLSDSGFYLCAWISHTRLAVNEQFFGPGTRLTVL.